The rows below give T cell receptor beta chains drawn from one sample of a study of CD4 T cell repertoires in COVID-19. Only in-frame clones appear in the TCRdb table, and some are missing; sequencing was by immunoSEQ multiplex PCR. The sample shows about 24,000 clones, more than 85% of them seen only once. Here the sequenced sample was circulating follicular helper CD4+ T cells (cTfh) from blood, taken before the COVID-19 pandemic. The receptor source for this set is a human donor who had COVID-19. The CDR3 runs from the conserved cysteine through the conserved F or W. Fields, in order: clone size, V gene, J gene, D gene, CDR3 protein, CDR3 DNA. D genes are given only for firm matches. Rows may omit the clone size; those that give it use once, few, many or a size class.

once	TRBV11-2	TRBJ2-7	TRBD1	CASSPSGQVSYEQYF	TGTGCCAGCAGCCCCTCGGGACAGGTCTCCTACGAGCAGTACTTC
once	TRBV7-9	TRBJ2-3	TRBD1	CASSFRTGVDTQYF	TGTGCCAGCAGCTTTCGGACAGGGGTGGATACGCAGTATTTT
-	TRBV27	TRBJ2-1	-	CASSPRRQSYNEQFF	TGTGCCAGCAGTCCTCGGCGACAGAGTTACAATGAGCAGTTCTTC
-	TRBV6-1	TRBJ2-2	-	CASSEVARTGELFF	TGTGCCAGCAGTGAGGTAGCGAGAACCGGGGAGCTGTTTTTT
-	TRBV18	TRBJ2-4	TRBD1	CASSPSGQGGAKNIQYF	TGTGCCAGCTCACCATCTGGACAGGGGGGAGCCAAAAACATTCAGTACTTC
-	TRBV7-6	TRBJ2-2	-	CASSVDRSGSGELFF	TGTGCCAGCAGCGTGGACAGGAGCGGGAGCGGGGAGCTGTTTTTT
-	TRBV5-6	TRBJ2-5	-	CASSLTYATETQYF	TGTGCCAGCAGCTTAACCTACGCAACGGAGACCCAGTACTTC
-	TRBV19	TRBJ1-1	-	CASSTLGAAEAFF	TGTGCCAGTAGTACTTTGGGTGCGGCTGAAGCTTTCTTT
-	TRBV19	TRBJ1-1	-	CASRTLNGGTEAFF	TGTGCCAGCCGAACGCTTAACGGCGGCACTGAAGCTTTCTTT
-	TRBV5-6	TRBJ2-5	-	CASSLAPGARETQYF	TGTGCCAGCAGCTTGGCTCCGGGAGCTAGAGAGACCCAGTACTTC
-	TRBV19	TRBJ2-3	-	CASSQGYYQPQYF	TGTGCCAGTAGCCAGGGGTATTATCAGCCCCAGTATTTT
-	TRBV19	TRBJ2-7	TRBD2	CASSILAGGYEQYF	TGTGCCAGTAGTATTTTAGCGGGAGGATACGAGCAGTACTTC
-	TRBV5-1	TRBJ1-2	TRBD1	CASSLGGQASNYGYTF	TGCGCCAGCAGCTTGGGGGGACAGGCGTCAAACTATGGCTACACCTTC
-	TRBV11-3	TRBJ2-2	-	CASSLEGSGELFF	TGTGCCAGCAGCTTAGAAGGGAGCGGGGAGCTGTTTTTT
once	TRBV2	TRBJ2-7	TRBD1	CASRTGNYEQYF	TGTGCCAGCAGGACAGGGAACTACGAGCAGTACTTC
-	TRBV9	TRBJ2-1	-	CASSVELSSYNEQFF	TGTGCCAGCAGCGTAGAGCTGAGCTCCTACAATGAGCAGTTCTTC
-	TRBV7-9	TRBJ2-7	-	CASSLGGLTYEQYF	TGTGCCAGCAGCTTAGGGGGCCTGACCTACGAGCAGTACTTC
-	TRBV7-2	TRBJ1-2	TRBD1	CASSPITGVEDGYTF	TGTGCCAGCAGCCCCATAACAGGGGTTGAAGATGGCTACACCTTC
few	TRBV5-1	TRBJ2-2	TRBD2	CASSLQSVAGGQTGELFF	TGCGCCAGCAGCCTCCAATCTGTAGCGGGGGGGCAAACCGGGGAGCTGTTTTTT
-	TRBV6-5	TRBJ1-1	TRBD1	CASTRDRETFF	TGTGCCAGCACTCGGGACAGGGAAACTTTCTTT
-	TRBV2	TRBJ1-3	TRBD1	CASSKSQLTGGGNTIYF	TGTGCCAGCAGTAAGAGTCAACTCACAGGGGGTGGAAACACCATATATTTT
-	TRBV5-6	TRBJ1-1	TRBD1	CASSWGQGSNTEAFF	TGTGCCAGCAGCTGGGGACAGGGAAGCAACACTGAAGCTTTCTTT
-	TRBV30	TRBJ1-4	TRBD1	CAWSADRGNEKLFF	TGTGCCTGGAGTGCGGACAGGGGTAATGAAAAACTGTTTTTT
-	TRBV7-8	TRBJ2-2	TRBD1	CASTLSGTGETGELFF	TGTGCCAGCACCTTATCCGGGACAGGGGAAACCGGGGAGCTGTTTTTT
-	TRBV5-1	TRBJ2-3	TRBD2	CASSRAGSRDTQYF	TGCGCCAGCAGCAGAGCGGGGAGTCGAGATACGCAGTATTTT
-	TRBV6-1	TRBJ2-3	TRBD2	CASSATGTSGEVAQYF	TGTGCCAGCAGTGCCACCGGGACTAGCGGGGAGGTAGCGCAGTATTTT
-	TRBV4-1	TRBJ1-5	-	CASSQAPQGSGQPQHF	TGCGCCAGCAGCCAGGCCCCACAGGGATCGGGTCAGCCCCAGCATTTT
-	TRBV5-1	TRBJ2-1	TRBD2	CASSLGLATSYNEQFF	TGCGCCAGCAGCTTGGGACTAGCCACCTCCTACAATGAGCAGTTCTTC
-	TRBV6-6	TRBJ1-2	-	CASSYDSNYGYTF	TGTGCCAGCAGTTACGACAGTAACTATGGCTACACCTTC
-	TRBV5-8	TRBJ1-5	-	CASSLDLRGPQHF	TGTGCCAGCAGTTTGGACCTCCGGGGGCCCCAGCATTTT
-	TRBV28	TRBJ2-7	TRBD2	CASSFREGGQYF	TGTGCCAGCAGTTTTCGGGAGGGCGGACAGTACTTC
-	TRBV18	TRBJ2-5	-	CASSLRAGETQYF	TGTGCCAGCTCTCTCCGCGCGGGGGAGACCCAGTACTTC
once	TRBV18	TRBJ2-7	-	CASSPGSDYEQYF	TGTGCCAGCTCGCCCGGGAGTGACTACGAGCAGTACTTC
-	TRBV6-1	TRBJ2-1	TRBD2	CASSARTNGRNEQFF	TGTGCCAGCAGTGCAAGGACCAACGGGAGGAATGAGCAGTTCTTC
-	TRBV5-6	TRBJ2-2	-	CASRGNTGELFF	TGTGCCAGCCGCGGGAACACCGGGGAGCTGTTTTTT
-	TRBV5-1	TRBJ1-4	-	CASSFKREVGEKLFF	TGCGCCAGCAGCTTCAAAAGGGAGGTTGGGGAAAAACTGTTTTTT
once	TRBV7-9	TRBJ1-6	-	CASSRSNYSPLHF	TGTGCCAGCAGTCGATCGAACTATTCACCCCTCCACTTT
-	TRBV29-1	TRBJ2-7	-	CSARVNSYEQYF	TGCAGCGCCCGGGTGAACTCCTACGAGCAGTACTTC